This T cell receptor (beta chain) was sequenced during a study of cytomegalovirus exposure and HLA in healthy donors. Study observations and caveats: Later analysis demonstrated an association between a missense DCLRE1C variant and TCR beta V- and J-gene trimming.

In its sample, this clone is medium-sized. Its antigen is unidentified. PCR primers comprised 60 Vbeta and 13 Jbeta primers. The table came from immunoSEQ multiplex PCR; TCRdb's copy has only in-frame clones and leaves some out. The sample includes approximately 100,000 clones, roughly 73% of them seen just once. The receptor was isolated from a man between 35 and 55 years old in good health and CMV-seronegative. The specimen was PBMCs.

The CDR3 loop reads CASSPWDRGPHGYTF. The CDR3 nucleotides read TGTGCCAGCAGTCCCTGGGACAGGGGACCCCATGGCTACACCTTC. The chain has TRBV27 and TRBJ1-2, with 10 bases fitting TRBD1. V shed 5 bases and J 6 bases; nucleotides not matched to a gene: 9. CDR1 and CDR2 (germline): MNHEY, SMNVEV (reference sequence). CDR3 length: 15 amino acids.